This T cell receptor beta chain was recovered during a study of blood T cell repertoires in COVID-19. The CDR3 is 14 residues long. V dropped 0 bases and J dropped 2 bases, with 5 bases sitting between them. The germline V gene encodes CDR1 LGHNA and CDR2 YSLEER. How the authors handled the data: It was from reference gene primer amplification that nucleated cell counts were estimated. The assay was immunoSEQ multiplex PCR, and TCRdb's table has in-frame clones only and misses some. V, J and clone size are those of that table, while D and trimming were read from the DNA. This table holds fewer than 200,000 clones, roughly four fifths found once.

The TCR comes from a woman aged 70-85 years with COVID-19, enrolled during active disease. The chain carries TRBV4-3 and TRBJ2-1; D gene ambiguous. The sequenced sample consisted of peripheral blood. CDR3 sequence reads: CASSQEGPYNEQFF. For the CDR3, the DNA is TGCGCCAGCAGCCAAGAGGGCCCCTACAATGAGCAGTTCTTC.